Included here is one T cell receptor beta chain sequence, with context. Its specific antigen is unknown. There are no base qualities to consult, and no much larger clone falls within one base. These data come from a study of immune characterization of retroperitoneal liposarcoma (dated by TCRdb to the late 2010s). Libraries came from PCR. The sample was run on a NextSeq 500. TCRdb trimmed public reads at Q25 via fastp, called clones via MiXCR and kept in-frame beta chains. All rows with the same CDR3 protein become a single entry with the most common DNA and genes. The sample table records some 20,000 distinct CDR3 sequences; approximately 35% of these occur just once. 7.4% of the sample rests with the top ten. Sequenced material: blood. This clonotype was sampled from a male donor with retroperitoneal liposarcoma.

CDR3 region: CASTGAYEQFF. The bases are TGTGCCAGCACAGGGGCCTACGAGCAGTTCTTC. Recombination connected TRBV28 to TRBJ2-1; TRBD1 is possibly the D segment (6 matching bases). Taken from cysteine to phenylalanine, the CDR3 has 11 residues. Just the 33-base CDR3 DNA is kept, in frame starting at base 1. The germline V gene sets CDR1 to MDHEN and CDR2 to SYDVKM. A distance of 11 bases separates the germline ends of V and J, which lose 7 bases and 10 bases respectively.